Listed here are 32 T cell receptor beta chains from one sample, sequenced in a study of PD-1 blockade in classical Hodgkin lymphoma (dated by TCRdb to about 2020). The time point label here, explained by the study, means: cycle 4 day 1 (C4D1), after around six weeks of nivolumab. All trial patients had relapsed after autologous stem cell transplantation, with cohorts A, B and C differing in prior brentuximab vedotin exposure. Using a Miltenyi CD8+ T cell isolation kit, CD8+ T cells were purified from thawed PBMCs through magnetic negative selection. Library generation was performed with the immunoSEQ multiplex PCR assay. In its TCRdb copy, this immuneACCESS table keeps in-frame sequences only and misses some clones. Where compared with another copy, unresolved V genes explain less than half of these, and the others have no known cause. The sample profile shows about 9,800 clones; roughly 72% of them were found once. Roughly a tenth of the sample lies in the top ten.

Sequenced material: CD8+ T cells from blood, taken before the fourth cycle of nivolumab. Every receptor here comes from a human donor with classical Hodgkin lymphoma.

The chain combines TRBV19 with TRBJ2-7; D perhaps matches TRBD2 (6 bases). Germline V gene sequence: CDR1 LNHDA, CDR2 SQIVND (reference sequence). Trimming left V 2 bases short and J 2 bases short, with 13 bases between. This CDR3 contains 15 residues. The DNA for the CDR3 is TGTGCCAGTAGTATAATCTACGGGGGAGCCTACGAGCAGTACTTC. It specifies CASSIIYGGAYEQYF.

The rearrangement joins TRBV7-9 to TRBJ1-5; no clear D. V lost 5 bases and J 0 bases, leaving 11 bases between the germline ends. The germline gives CDR1 SEHNR, CDR2 FQNEAQ (reference sequence). The CDR3 runs 15 residues. The CDR3 region is CASSHSGYSNQPQHF. In nucleotides, the CDR3 is TGTGCCAGCAGCCACTCAGGTTATAGCAATCAGCCCCAGCATTTT.

This chain links TRBV5-6 with TRBJ2-7; D unresolved. The germline CDR1 and CDR2 sequences are SGHDT and YYEEEE. The CDR3 length is 11 residues. Deletions cut 2 bases from V and 5 bases from J, with 5 bases between. The CDR3 is CASSFSDEQYF. The DNA for the CDR3 is TGTGCCAGCAGCTTCTCAGACGAGCAGTACTTC.

This clone was counted only a few times. The V call is TRBV7-2, the J call TRBJ1-5, with 8 bases lining up with TRBD1. The V and J ends lost 5 bases and 0 bases, in that order; junction bases with no gene match: 3. CDR1 is SGHTA and CDR2 is FQGNSA in the germline V gene. This CDR3 is built from 15 residues. The CDR3: CASSATGGSNQPQHF. The CDR3 nucleotides are TGTGCCAGCAGCGCTACAGGGGGTAGCAATCAGCCCCAGCATTTT.

The chain employs TRBV5-6 and TRBJ1-3; no clear D gene. V gave up 0 bases and J gave up 0 bases, with 10 bases separating them. The germline V gene has CDR1 SGHDT and CDR2 YYEEEE. This CDR3 is built from 16 residues. CDR3 DNA sequence: TGTGCCAGCAGCTTGGTCGGCGGAAACTCTGGAAACACCATATATTTT. Translation gives CASSLVGGNSGNTIYF.

This chain uses TRBV2 with TRBJ2-1; 11 positions agree with TRBD2. The ends lost 3 bases at V and 7 bases at J; junction bases unmatched: 5. This CDR3 is built from 15 residues. Germline assignment: CDR1 SNHLY and CDR2 FYNNEI. CDR3 nucleotides: TGTGCCAGCAGTGAGGGTAGCGGGGGGGCAAATGAGCAGTTCTTC. This encodes CASSEGSGGANEQFF.

The chain employs TRBV5-1 and TRBJ2-1; perhaps TRBD1 as D (5 bases). V lost 4 bases, J lost 3 bases, and 11 bases lay in between. Germline CDR1 and CDR2: SGHRS and YFSETQ. There are 14 residues in the CDR3. CDR3: CASSDARVYNEQFF. As DNA, the CDR3 is TGCGCCAGCAGCGACGCCAGGGTCTACAATGAGCAGTTCTTC.

V gene TRBV6-6 combines with J gene TRBJ2-1; D is tentatively TRBD1 or TRBD2 (5 bases each). The CDR3 runs 14 residues. V gave up 6 bases and J gave up 5 bases, with 14 bases separating them. Looked up from germline, CDR1 is MNHNY and CDR2 is SVGAGI (reference sequence). CDR3 coding DNA: TGTGCCAGCAGATCTAACCGGGGCCACAATGAGCAGTTCTTC. This codes for CASRSNRGHNEQFF.

On this clone: The sample holds other DNA sequences that translate to the same CDR3. The chain couples TRBV7-9 to TRBJ2-3; D uncertain. CDR1 SEHNR and CDR2 FQNEAQ come from the germline V gene (reference sequence). This CDR3 is 11 amino acids long. V dropped 5 bases and J dropped 2 bases, with 2 bases sitting between them. CDR3 region: CASSATDTQYF. The CDR3 bases are TGTGCCAGCAGCGCCACAGATACGCAGTATTTT.

The chain combines TRBV2 with TRBJ1-6, with D possibly TRBD1 on 6 matching bases. The V and J ends lost 0 bases and 4 bases respectively, with 7 bases between them. In germline, CDR1 is SNHLY, CDR2 FYNNEI. This CDR3 is 15 amino acids long. CDR3 in amino acids: CASSEAGGYNSPLHF. The CDR3 nucleotides are TGTGCCAGCAGTGAAGCAGGGGGATATAATTCACCCCTCCACTTT.

This clone has just a few counts. The chain is built from TRBV28 and TRBJ1-1; perhaps TRBD1 as D (6 bases). The CDR3 has 16 amino acids. The germline V and J ends were trimmed by 6 bases and 0 bases, with 17 bases remaining between them. Germline CDR1 MDHEN, CDR2 SYDVKM. The CDR3 reads CASSTIQGTVNTEAFF. The CDR3 nucleotides are TGTGCCAGCAGCACTATACAGGGAACTGTGAACACTGAAGCTTTCTTT.

The chain carries TRBV11-2 and TRBJ2-7, with 9 bases that match TRBD2. In germline, CDR1 is SGHAT, CDR2 FQNNGV. This CDR3 is 15 amino acids long. V shed 5 bases, J shed 0 bases, and the junction held 5 bases outside the gene matches. CDR3 in DNA: TGTGCCAGCAGCCTCGCGGGGGGGTCCTCCTACGAGCAGTACTTC. Protein product: CASSLAGGSSYEQYF.

The chain links TRBV9 to TRBJ2-7, with 8 bases aligning to TRBD1. V lost 4 bases to trimming and J lost 4 bases; unmatched junction nucleotides: 10. This CDR3 region has 15 residues. Looked up from germline, CDR1 is SGDLS and CDR2 is YYNGEE. The CDR3 DNA sequence: TGTGCCAGCAGCCCCAGGGGACAGGAGATTTACGAGCAGTACTTC. Amino acid sequence: CASSPRGQEIYEQYF.

CDR3 bases: TGTGCCAGCAGCCTGGGACTAGCGGGGTTAAATGAGCAGTTCTTC. This translates into CASSLGLAGLNEQFF. V is TRBV9 and J is TRBJ2-1; 13 nucleotides align to TRBD2. The CDR3 is 15 amino acids. V lost 4 bases, J lost 7 bases, and 5 bases stayed unmatched. Germline V gene data show CDR1 as SGDLS and CDR2 as YYNGEE. Full variable domain (remainder filled in from reference TRBV9 and TRBJ2-1): DSGVTQTPKHLITATGQRVTLRCSPRSGDLSVYWYQQSLDQGLQFLIQYYNGEERAKGNILERFSAQQFPDLHSELNLSSLELGDSALYFCASSLGLAGLNEQFFGPGTRLTVL.

This clone was seen only once. The chain carries TRBV25-1 and TRBJ1-1, with 10 bases that match TRBD1. V was pared by 8 bases and J by 0 bases, with 12 bases of the junction left unmatched. Germline V CDR1 and CDR2: MGHDK, SYGVNS. The CDR3 runs to 17 residues. Here the CDR3 reads CASQRLGTGALNTEAFF. CDR3 in DNA: TGTGCCAGCCAAAGACTCGGGACAGGGGCCCTGAACACTGAAGCTTTCTTT.

V is TRBV28 and J is TRBJ1-5; the D gene is possibly TRBD1 (5 bases). Germline CDR1 is MDHEN and CDR2 is SYDVKM. The CDR3 consists of 15 residues. V shed 3 bases and J shed 0 bases, with 9 bases lying between them. The CDR3 region has the DNA TGTGCCAGCAGTTTTTGGGGCCGTAGCAATCAGCCCCAGCATTTT. It is translated as CASSFWGRSNQPQHF.

With regard to this clone: Relative to the germline gene, one junction end is altered; a read error may explain this. The chain carries TRBV14 and TRBJ2-7; D is tentatively TRBD1 or TRBD2 (5 bases each). Germline values: CDR1 SGHDN, CDR2 FVKESK. The CDR3 extends over 15 amino acids. CDR3 sequence: CATSQYPRGPYEQYF. The DNA for the CDR3 is TGTGCCACCAGCCAATATCCTCGGGGCCCCTACGAGCAGTACTTC. Filled out from reference TRBV14 and TRBJ2-7, the complete variable domain reads EAGVTQFPSHSVIEKGQTVTLRCDPISGHDNLYWYRRVMGKEIKFLLHFVKESKQDESGMPNNRFLAERTGGTYSTLKVQPAELEDSGVYFCATSQYPRGPYEQYFGPGTRLTVT.

The chain has TRBV7-8 and TRBJ1-1; 10 positions agree with TRBD1. V trimming: 5 bases; J trimming: 4 bases; junction bases outside the gene matches: 7. Germline CDR1 is SGHVS and CDR2 is FQNEAQ. CDR3 length equals 15 residues. The CDR3 DNA sequence: TGTGCCAGCAGCACTCGACAGGGGGCCCCCACTGAAGCTTTCTTT. Translation gives CASSTRQGAPTEAFF.

The chain carries TRBV6-5 and TRBJ2-7, with 7 bases that match TRBD2. Trimming at V came to 0 bases and at J to 1 base, leaving 3 bases not matched to a gene. Germline lookup yields CDR1 MNHEY and CDR2 SVGAGI. This CDR3 has 15 residues. CDR3 in amino acids: CASSYSSGGSYEQYF. CDR3 in DNA: TGTGCCAGCAGTTACTCGTCGGGGGGTTCCTACGAGCAGTACTTC.

This sequence joins TRBV30 and TRBJ1-1; tentative D call: TRBD1 (5 bases). There are 13 residues in the CDR3. Germline CDR1 is GTSNPN and CDR2 is SVGIG (reference sequence). Trimming shortened V by 4 bases and J by 6 bases, and 15 bases separated the two germline ends. Here the CDR3 reads CAWTYTGSSEAFF. In nucleotides, the CDR3 is TGTGCCTGGACGTACACAGGTAGTTCTGAAGCTTTCTTT.

The chain links TRBV4-1 to TRBJ1-5; D uncertain. With 0 bases removed from V and 9 bases from J, the gap between germline ends came to 12 bases. Germline lookup yields CDR1 MGHRA and CDR2 YSYEKL. The length of the CDR3 is 14 residues. The CDR3 here is CASSQEVGLWPQHF. The CDR3, as DNA: TGCGCCAGCAGCCAAGAGGTCGGGCTGTGGCCCCAGCATTTT.

This clone was found once. This rearrangement joins TRBV12-5 to TRBJ1-5, with D possibly matching TRBD1 (5 bases). The CDR3 totals 13 residues. CDR1 and CDR2 (germline): LGHNT, FRNRAP. The V and J ends lost 4 bases and 6 bases respectively, with 10 bases between them. CDR3 DNA: TGTGCTAGTGGTTGGGACCTGGGTCAGCCCCAGCATTTT. Protein sequence: CASGWDLGQPQHF.

The chain carries TRBV4-3 and TRBJ1-2; the D is unclear. Germline assignment: CDR1 LGHNA and CDR2 YSLEER. This CDR3 contains 18 residues. The germline V and J ends were trimmed by 0 bases and 4 bases, with 21 bases remaining between them. The CDR3 protein is CASSQELAIERFFYGYTF. CDR3 DNA sequence: TGCGCCAGCAGCCAAGAGTTGGCGATCGAAAGGTTCTTCTATGGCTACACCTTC.

V is TRBV6-5 and J is TRBJ2-5; the D gene is possibly TRBD1 (6 bases). The CDR3 covers 13 residues. Trimming shortened V by 6 bases and J by 2 bases, and 10 bases separated the two germline ends. Per germline, CDR1 MNHEY and CDR2 SVGAGI. CDR3 sequence reads: CASSWGQQETQYF. CDR3 sequence (DNA): TGTGCCAGCAGCTGGGGGCAGCAAGAGACCCAGTACTTC.

The V and J genes are TRBV7-9 and TRBJ1-1; TRBD1 might be the D (5 bases). V lost 7 bases to trimming and J lost 3 bases, with 21 bases between them. From germline, CDR1 is SEHNR and CDR2 FQNEAQ (reference sequence). The CDR3 has 16 residues. In DNA, the CDR3 is TGTGCCAGCACCTATGGGTCGGGGGTCTCGGACACTGAAGCTTTCTTT. Protein: CASTYGSGVSDTEAFF. The full variable domain, its missing parts supplied by reference TRBV7-9 and TRBJ1-1, is DTGVSQNPRHKITKRGQNVTFRCDPISEHNRLYWYRQTLGQGPEFLTYFQNEAQLEKSRLLSDRFSAERPKGSFSTLEIQRTEQGDSAMYLCASTYGSGVSDTEAFFGQGTRLTVV.

The chain recombines TRBV5-4 with TRBJ2-7, with D perhaps matching TRBD2 (6 bases). V lost 1 base to trimming and J lost 2 bases, with 10 bases between them. Per the germline V gene, CDR1 is SGHNT and CDR2 is YYREEE (reference sequence). This CDR3 has 14 amino acids. CDR3 sequence: CASSLSRGTYEQYF. DNA for the CDR3: TGTGCCAGCAGCTTGTCGCGGGGAACCTACGAGCAGTACTTC.

This clone appeared once. This rearrangement joins TRBV30 to TRBJ1-1; TRBD1 agrees at 9 bases. The CDR3 is 15 residues long. Germline loops: CDR1 GTSNPN, CDR2 SVGIG (reference sequence). V dropped 3 bases and J dropped 3; count of bases not matched to a gene: 8. The CDR3 DNA follows: TGTGCCTGGAGAGGGACAGGGCGGGGGGACACTGAAGCTTTCTTT. Its translation is CAWRGTGRGDTEAFF.

The genes are TRBV10-3 and TRBJ2-1, with a tentative D call TRBD2 (6 bases). V dropped 7 bases and J dropped 10 bases, with 20 bases sitting between them. Germline CDR1 and CDR2: ENHRY and SYGVKD. CDR3 length equals 14 residues. CDR3 loop: CAITSGTGAREQFF. CDR3 nucleotides: TGTGCCATCACCTCCGGGACTGGGGCGAGGGAGCAGTTCTTC.

The V and J genes are TRBV30 and TRBJ2-1; TRBD1 or TRBD2 may be the D gene (5 bases each). Germline CDR1 reads GTSNPN; CDR2 reads SVGIG (reference sequence). V was cut by 0 bases and J by 2 bases, with 11 bases left in between. This CDR3 is built from 15 residues. The CDR3 DNA sequence: TGTGCCTGGAGTGTAGATGGGGGACCCTACAATGAGCAGTTCTTC. As protein: CAWSVDGGPYNEQFF.

This clone was observed a few times. This chain joins TRBV7-9 and TRBJ2-1; the match to TRBD2 covers 8 bases. The CDR3 extends over 14 amino acids. Germline V lookup: CDR1 SEHNR, CDR2 FQNEAQ (reference sequence). Losses at the gene ends were 1 base for V and 13 bases for J; bases not matched to a gene: 9. CDR3: CASSLEYERGKQFF. Written as DNA, the CDR3 is TGTGCCAGCAGCTTAGAATACGAGCGGGGGAAACAGTTCTTC. The full variable domain, rest sourced from reference TRBV7-9 and TRBJ2-1, is DTGVSQNPRHKITKRGQNVTFRCDPISEHNRLYWYRQTLGQGPEFLTYFQNEAQLEKSRLLSDRFSAERPKGSFSTLEIQRTEQGDSAMYLCASSLEYERGKQFFGPGTRLTVL.

This clone has a handful of counts. The chain carries TRBV4-1 and TRBJ1-2; maybe TRBD1 (5 bases). This CDR3 comprises 15 residues. CDR1 and CDR2 (germline): MGHRA, YSYEKL. Trimming removed 0 bases from V and 4 bases from J, with 12 bases in between. The CDR3 here is CASSQETRGPYGYTF. The CDR3 DNA sequence: TGCGCCAGCAGCCAAGAAACGAGGGGACCCTATGGCTACACCTTC.

This clone has more than one count but fewer than ten. CDR3 sequence: CASSLTGGFGAFF. CDR3 DNA: TGTGCCAGCAGCTTAACGGGGGGGTTTGGAGCTTTCTTT. The chain carries TRBV7-3 and TRBJ1-1; a possible D gene is TRBD1 (5 bases). The CDR3 loop spans 13 amino acids. Trimming took off 0 bases at V and 10 bases at J, with 12 bases between the two ends. Germline CDR1 reads SGHTA; CDR2 reads FQGTGA.